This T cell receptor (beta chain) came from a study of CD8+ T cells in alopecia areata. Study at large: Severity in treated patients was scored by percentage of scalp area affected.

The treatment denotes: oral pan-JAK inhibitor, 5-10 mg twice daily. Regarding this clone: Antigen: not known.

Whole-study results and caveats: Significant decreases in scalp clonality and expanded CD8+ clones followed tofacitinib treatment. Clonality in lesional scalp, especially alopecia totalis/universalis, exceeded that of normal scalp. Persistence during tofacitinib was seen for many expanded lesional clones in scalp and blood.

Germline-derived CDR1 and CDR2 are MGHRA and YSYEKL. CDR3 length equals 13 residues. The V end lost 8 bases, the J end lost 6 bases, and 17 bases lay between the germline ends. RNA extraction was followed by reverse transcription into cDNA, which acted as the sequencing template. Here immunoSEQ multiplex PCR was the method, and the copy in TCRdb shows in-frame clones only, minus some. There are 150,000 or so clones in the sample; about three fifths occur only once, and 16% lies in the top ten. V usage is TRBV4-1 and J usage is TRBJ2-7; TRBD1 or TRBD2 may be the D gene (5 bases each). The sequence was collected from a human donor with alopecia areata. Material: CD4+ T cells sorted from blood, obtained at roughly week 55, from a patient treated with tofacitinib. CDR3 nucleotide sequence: TGCGCCAGCGGGGACGCGAGGCAACGCGAGCAGTACTTC. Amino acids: CASGDARQREQYF.